This is a list of T cell receptor beta chains from one sample in a study of T cell changes during pregnancy in multiple sclerosis. Data came from immunoSEQ multiplex PCR; TCRdb stores just in-frame clones and leaves some out. The sample contains 60,000 to 90,000 clones, 85% to 95% of which appear only once. The sequences come from peripheral blood, collected after pregnancy. All receptors derive from a female donor in good health, enrolled as a control in a pregnancy study. Each CDR3 is given with its conserved first and last residue. Fields, in order: J gene, V gene, clone size, D gene, CDR3 protein, CDR3 DNA. D genes are given only for firm matches. Size values are once, few and many counts, or a class for expanded clones, and some rows have none.

>TRBJ2-1|TRBV10-3|-|TRBD2
CAISEAPGLAGGYQYNEQFF
TGTGCCATCAGTGAGGCGCCCGGACTAGCGGGGGGCTACCAATACAATGAGCAGTTCTTC
>TRBJ2-1|TRBV29-1|-|-
CSVEVTEDNEQFF
TGCAGCGTTGAAGTGACAGAAGACAATGAGCAGTTCTTC
>TRBJ1-1|TRBV13|-|TRBD1
CASSFRQGAVNTEAFF
TGTGCCAGCAGCTTTAGACAGGGGGCGGTGAACACTGAAGCTTTCTTT
>TRBJ1-1|TRBV28|once|TRBD1
CASRKGGQGWTEAFF
TGTGCCAGCCGAAAAGGGGGACAGGGGTGGACTGAAGCTTTCTTT
>TRBJ2-6|TRBV18|-|-
CASSQGSGANVLTF
TGTGCCAGCTCGCAGGGCTCTGGGGCCAACGTCCTGACTTTC
>TRBJ2-5|TRBV11-2|-|-
CASSAEGVGTQETQYF
TGTGCCAGCAGCGCCGAGGGGGTGGGTACTCAAGAGACCCAGTACTTC
>TRBJ2-1|TRBV30|-|TRBD2
CAWSPIAGGYNEQFF
TGTGCCTGGAGCCCAATAGCGGGGGGGTACAATGAGCAGTTCTTC
>TRBJ2-2|TRBV7-3|once|TRBD2
CASSVGLAGTTGELFF
TGTGCCAGCAGCGTGGGACTAGCGGGGACCACCGGGGAGCTGTTTTTT
>TRBJ2-5|TRBV27|-|-
CASSPLQETQYF
TGTGCCAGCAGCCCCCTCCAAGAGACCCAGTACTTC
>TRBJ1-5|TRBV11-2|once|-
CASSLEGSVHQPQHF
TGTGCCAGCAGCTTAGAAGGGAGCGTTCATCAGCCCCAGCATTTT
>TRBJ1-2|TRBV4-1|-|-
CASSPAGDLNYGYTF
TGCGCCAGCAGCCCGGCAGGGGACCTTAACTATGGCTACACCTTC
>TRBJ2-7|TRBV7-8|-|TRBD1
CASSLGQGAYEQYF
TGTGCCAGCAGCTTAGGACAGGGGGCATACGAGCAGTACTTC
>TRBJ1-4|TRBV5-6|-|TRBD1
CASSLAGQTNEKLFF
TGTGCCAGCAGCTTGGCGGGACAGACTAATGAAAAACTGTTTTTT
>TRBJ1-5|TRBV4-3|-|-
CASSQDRSKSQPQHF
TGCGCCAGCAGCCAAGATAGGAGCAAATCGCAGCCCCAGCATTTT
>TRBJ2-7|TRBV18|-|-
CASSRSGTYEQYF
TGTGCCAGCTCCCGGTCAGGGACCTACGAGCAGTACTTC
>TRBJ2-5|TRBV28|-|TRBD2
CASSFFSGNEETQYF
TGTGCCAGCAGTTTCTTTAGCGGGAACGAGGAGACCCAGTACTTC
>TRBJ1-2|TRBV5-1|once|TRBD1
CASSLNTGTANYGYTF
TGCGCCAGCAGCTTGAACACAGGGACAGCTAACTATGGCTACACCTTC
>TRBJ1-5|TRBV23-1|few|-
CASPYSNQPQHF
TGCGCCAGCCCCTATAGCAATCAGCCCCAGCATTTT
>TRBJ2-1|TRBV28|-|-
CASSKTSFNEQFF
TGTGCCAGCAGTAAAACTAGTTTCAATGAGCAGTTCTTC
>TRBJ1-4|TRBV30|-|-
CAWSVRLVNEKLFF
TGTGCCTGGAGTGTAAGGCTAGTTAATGAAAAACTGTTTTTT
>TRBJ2-3|TRBV5-1|-|TRBD1
CASSLQGATQYF
TGCGCCAGCAGCTTGCAGGGGGCTACGCAGTATTTT
>TRBJ1-5|TRBV21-1|once|-
CASSKGQGGNQPQHF
TGTGCCAGCAGCAAAGGCCAGGGGGGCAATCAGCCCCAGCATTTT
>TRBJ1-2|TRBV10-3|-|TRBD1
CAISSNPGQAGGYTF
TGTGCCATCAGTAGCAACCCGGGACAGGCGGGTGGCTACACCTTC
>TRBJ1-2|TRBV18|-|-
CASSPPEALGRGYTF
TGTGCCAGCTCACCACCAGAGGCTCTCGGTCGTGGCTACACCTTC
>TRBJ1-4|TRBV11-2|-|TRBD1
CASSLAGTGTGWDEKLFF
TGTGCCAGCAGCTTAGCCGGGACAGGGACCGGGTGGGATGAAAAACTGTTTTTT
>TRBJ2-4|TRBV4-3|-|TRBD2
CASSQDWAGGVSIQYF
TGCGCCAGCAGCCAAGATTGGGCGGGGGGTGTGAGCATTCAGTACTTC
>TRBJ2-1|TRBV21-1|-|-
CASSEQRTSSSHEQFF
TGTGCCAGCAGCGAACAGAGGACTAGCTCCTCACATGAGCAGTTCTTC
>TRBJ2-7|TRBV9|-|-
CASSESPGPEYYEQYF
TGTGCCAGCAGCGAATCCCCCGGTCCCGAATACTACGAGCAGTACTTC
>TRBJ1-2|TRBV7-8|-|TRBD1
CASSPPWAGGYGYTF
TGTGCCAGCAGCCCACCGTGGGCAGGGGGGTATGGCTACACCTTC
>TRBJ2-2|TRBV6-5|-|-
CASSYSTRGYGELFF
TGTGCCAGCAGTTACTCGACCCGGGGTTACGGGGAGCTGTTTTTT
>TRBJ1-3|TRBV30|-|-
CAWSNGGLSGNTIYF
TGTGCCTGGAGTAACGGGGGGCTCTCTGGAAACACCATATATTTT
>TRBJ1-1|TRBV4-2|-|TRBD1
CASSQVPGQGRGMNTEAFF
TGTGCCAGCAGCCAAGTCCCGGGACAGGGGAGGGGTATGAACACTGAAGCTTTCTTT
>TRBJ2-7|TRBV5-1|-|TRBD1
CASSTGGRGGLDYEQYF
TGCGCCAGCAGCACAGGGGGCCGGGGCGGTCTCGACTACGAGCAGTACTTC
>TRBJ1-2|TRBV25-1|-|TRBD1
CASSESSGQGVGYGYTF
TGTGCCAGCAGTGAATCTAGCGGACAGGGGGTCGGCTATGGCTACACCTTC
>TRBJ2-7|TRBV7-3|-|-
CASSLSGSAYEQYF
TGTGCCAGCAGCCTTTCTGGTAGCGCCTACGAGCAGTACTTC
>TRBJ2-7|TRBV19|-|TRBD1
CASSGWTGVTYEQYF
TGTGCCAGTAGTGGATGGACAGGGGTCACCTACGAGCAGTACTTC
>TRBJ1-1|TRBV5-6|-|-
CASSLQAMNTEAFF
TGTGCCAGCAGCTTGCAAGCCATGAACACTGAAGCTTTCTTT
>TRBJ1-6|TRBV30|-|TRBD1
CAYDRGVNSPLHF
TGTGCCTACGACAGGGGAGTGAATTCACCCCTCCACTTT
>TRBJ1-1|TRBV6-1|-|-
CASRGVEQANTEAFF
TGTGCCAGCAGGGGTGTAGAACAGGCGAACACTGAAGCTTTCTTT
>TRBJ1-1|TRBV5-1|-|-
CASSLQVDTEAFF
TGCGCCAGCAGCCTACAGGTGGACACTGAAGCTTTCTTT
>TRBJ1-1|TRBV5-4|few|-
CASSLMGGTEAFF
TGTGCCAGCAGCTTGATGGGGGGCACTGAAGCTTTCTTT
>TRBJ1-2|TRBV11-2|-|-
CASSRGYGYTF
TGTGCCAGCAGCCGCGGCTATGGCTACACCTTC
>TRBJ2-5|TRBV5-1|-|TRBD2
CASSLGSGGNQETQYF
TGCGCCAGCAGCTTGGGTAGCGGGGGGAACCAAGAGACCCAGTACTTC
>TRBJ2-3|TRBV7-2|-|TRBD2
CASSYGGGLTDTQYF
TGTGCCAGCAGCTACGGCGGGGGTCTTACAGATACGCAGTATTTT
>TRBJ2-7|TRBV27|-|TRBD2
CASSFKTREGQYF
TGTGCCAGCAGTTTCAAGACAAGGGAGGGGCAGTACTTC
>TRBJ1-1|TRBV6-1|few|TRBD1
CASLGQGSTEAFF
TGTGCCAGCCTAGGACAGGGAAGTACTGAAGCTTTCTTT
>TRBJ2-7|TRBV19|once|TRBD1
CASSPSGTALLAYEQYF
TGTGCCAGTAGTCCCTCCGGGACAGCCCTACTTGCGTACGAGCAGTACTTC
>TRBJ2-3|TRBV7-2|-|-
CASSFTQATDTQYF
TGTGCCAGCAGCTTTACCCAGGCCACAGATACGCAGTATTTT
>TRBJ2-1|TRBV4-3|-|TRBD2
CASSQGTLGLAGGGEQFF
TGCGCCAGCAGCCAAGGGACACTGGGACTAGCGGGGGGCGGTGAGCAGTTCTTC